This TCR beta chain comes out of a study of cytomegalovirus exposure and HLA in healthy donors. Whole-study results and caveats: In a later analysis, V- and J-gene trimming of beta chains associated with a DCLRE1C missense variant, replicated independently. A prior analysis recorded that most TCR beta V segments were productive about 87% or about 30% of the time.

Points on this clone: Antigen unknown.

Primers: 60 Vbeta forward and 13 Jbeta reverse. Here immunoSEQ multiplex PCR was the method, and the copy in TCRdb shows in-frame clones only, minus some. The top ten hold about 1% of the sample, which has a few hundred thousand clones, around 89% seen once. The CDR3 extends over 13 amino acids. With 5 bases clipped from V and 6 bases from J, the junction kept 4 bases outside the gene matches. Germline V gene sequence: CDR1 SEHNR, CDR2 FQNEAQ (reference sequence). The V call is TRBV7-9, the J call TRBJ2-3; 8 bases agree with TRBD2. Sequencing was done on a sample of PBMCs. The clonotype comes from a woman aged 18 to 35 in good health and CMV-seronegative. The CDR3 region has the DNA TGTGCCAGCAGCCCACCGGGGGGGGATACGCAGTATTTT. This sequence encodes CASSPPGGDTQYF.